Shown below are 20 T cell receptor beta chains from a single sample sequenced in a study of OX40 agonist ivuxolimab in advanced cancers. The protocol was immunoSEQ multiplex PCR, while the TCRdb copy is restricted to in-frame clones and leaves out a portion. The sample has more than 50,000 clones, nearly 90% seen once. This sample comprised CD4+ or CD8+ T cells sorted from blood, obtained in a trial of the OX40 agonist ivuxolimab. The receptor set was obtained from an adult with an advanced solid tumor such as melanoma, head and neck, liver or kidney cancer.

The gene calls are TRBV5-1 and TRBJ2-7, with a tentative D call TRBD1 (7 bases). With 4 bases removed from V and 2 bases from J, the gap between germline ends came to 16 bases. Germline V gene sequence: CDR1 SGHRS, CDR2 YFSETQ. The CDR3 consists of 15 residues. CDR3 sequence reads: CASSRARDSAYEQYF. As DNA, the CDR3 is TGCGCCAGCAGCCGTGCGCGGGACAGTGCCTACGAGCAGTACTTC. The full variable domain, rest sourced from reference TRBV5-1 and TRBJ2-7, is KAGVTQTPRYLIKTRGQQVTLSCSPISGHRSVSWYQQTPGQGLQFLFEYFSETQRNKGNFPGRFSGRQFSNSRSEMNVSTLELGDSALYLCASSRARDSAYEQYFGPGTRLTVT.

This chain connects TRBV5-6 to TRBJ1-1, with a weak D call TRBD1 (6 bases). The CDR3 extends over 15 amino acids. The ends were cut back, 4 bases at V and 4 bases at J, with 17 bases in the middle. The germline gives CDR1 SGHDT, CDR2 YYEEEE. CDR3: CASSPADRPSTEAFF. In nucleotides, the CDR3 is TGTGCCAGCAGCCCCGCTGACAGGCCCAGCACTGAAGCTTTCTTT.

The V gene is TRBV7-2, the J gene TRBJ1-4, with unresolved D. V was cut by 2 bases and J by 8 bases, with 21 bases left in between. The germline V gene encodes CDR1 SGHTA and CDR2 FQGNSA. The CDR3 spans 17 residues. The CDR3 DNA follows: TGTGCCAGCAGCTTATATAGAGGACCCGGACTGTTAGAAAAACTGTTTTTT. Translating gives CASSLYRGPGLLEKLFF. The variable domain in full, completed from reference TRBV7-2 and TRBJ1-4, reads GAGVSQSPSNKVTEKGKDVELRCDPISGHTALYWYRQSLGQGLEFLIYFQGNSAPDKSGLPSDRFSAERTGGSVSTLTIQRTQQEDSAVYLCASSLYRGPGLLEKLFFGSGTQLSVL.

This chain connects TRBV5-1 to TRBJ2-1; D might be TRBD1 (6 bases). Trimming shortened V by 4 bases and J by 0 bases, and 11 bases separated the two germline ends. The CDR3 contains 15 residues. The germline gives CDR1 SGHRS, CDR2 YFSETQ. DNA for the CDR3: TGCGCCAGCAGCCCAGGACAGAGCTCCTACAATGAGCAGTTCTTC. Amino acid sequence: CASSPGQSSYNEQFF.

The chain has TRBV4-2 and TRBJ2-4; the D gene is possibly TRBD1 (5 bases). V was clipped by 1 base and J by 7 bases, with 14 bases between them. The CDR3 is 15 residues long. Germline-derived CDR1 and CDR2 are LGHNA and YNFKEQ. The CDR3: CASSQVGQGLNIQYF. The CDR3 DNA is TGTGCCAGCAGCCAAGTGGGGCAGGGCTTGAACATTCAGTACTTC.

The CDR3 region is CAISPGGRSLYEQYF. CDR3 coding DNA: TGTGCCATCAGCCCAGGAGGCAGGAGCCTCTACGAGCAGTACTTC. V is TRBV10-3 and J is TRBJ2-7; possibly TRBD2 for D (5 bases). This CDR3 is built from 15 residues. Germline-derived CDR1 and CDR2 are ENHRY and SYGVKD. Trimming left V 6 bases short and J 3 bases short, with 18 bases between.

J is TRBJ2-5 and V is TRBV6-5, with 8 bases lining up with TRBD2. The V and J ends lost 9 bases and 3 bases, in that order; junction bases with no gene match: 9. Germline lookup yields CDR1 MNHEY and CDR2 SVGAGI. CDR3 length: 14 amino acids. CDR3 coding DNA: TGTGCCAGTAATGAGCGGGGGAAGAAAGAGACCCAGTACTTC. It specifies CASNERGKKETQYF.

V is TRBV2 and J is TRBJ2-7; the D is unclear. Germline CDR1 SNHLY, CDR2 FYNNEI. V was pared by 4 bases and J by 1 base, with 8 bases between. This CDR3 has 13 residues. CDR3 region: CASSVTASYEQYF. CDR3 nucleotides: TGTGCCAGCAGTGTGACGGCTTCCTACGAGCAGTACTTC.

The V gene is TRBV14, the J gene TRBJ2-7, with 8 bases matching TRBD1. The CDR3 has 17 residues. Germline V lookup: CDR1 SGHDN, CDR2 FVKESK. Trimming at V came to 0 bases and at J to 4 bases, leaving 11 bases not matched to a gene. The CDR3 region has the DNA TGTGCCAGCAGCCAAGATAAAGGGCAGGGGGCGTCTTACGAGCAGTACTTC. Its protein is CASSQDKGQGASYEQYF.

The chain carries TRBV5-1 and TRBJ2-1; perhaps TRBD2 as D (6 bases). V lost 2 bases to trimming and J lost 7 bases, with 13 bases between them. CDR3 length: 14 amino acids. Germline V lookup: CDR1 SGHRS, CDR2 YFSETQ. As DNA, the CDR3 is TGCGCCAGCAGCTTAAAGGCGGGGAATAATGAGCAGTTCTTC. Protein: CASSLKAGNNEQFF.

The J gene is TRBJ2-3, the V gene TRBV6-6, with D perhaps TRBD1 or TRBD2 (5 bases each). This CDR3 is built from 12 residues. From germline, CDR1 is MNHNY and CDR2 SVGAGI (reference sequence). V was trimmed by 8 bases and J by 0 bases, leaving 6 bases between them. The chain's CDR3 is CASGDSTDTQYF. CDR3 in DNA: TGTGCCAGCGGGGACAGCACAGATACGCAGTATTTT.

V gene TRBV6-1 combines with J gene TRBJ2-5; D may be TRBD1 (5 bases). Germline loops: CDR1 MNHNS, CDR2 SASEGT. Trimming left V 7 bases short and J 2 bases short, with 17 bases between. The CDR3 totals 15 residues. The CDR3 here is CASMRQGGFQETQYF. CDR3 sequence (DNA): TGTGCCAGCATGAGGCAGGGCGGTTTTCAAGAGACCCAGTACTTC.

The chain joins TRBV4-1 to TRBJ1-5; 7 bases agree with TRBD1. Looked up from germline, CDR1 is MGHRA and CDR2 is YSYEKL. Trimming at V came to 3 bases and at J to 0 bases, leaving 5 bases not matched to a gene. The CDR3 totals 16 residues. CDR3 in DNA: TGCGCCAGCAGCCATCCGGGACAGAGTAGCAATCAGCCCCAGCATTTT. Amino acids: CASSHPGQSSNQPQHF.

This chain links TRBV11-2 with TRBJ1-1, with 7 nucleotides matching TRBD1. The J segment lost 4 bases and the V segment lost 2 bases, leaving 4 bases of the junction unmatched. The CDR3 is 14 residues long. CDR1 is SGHAT, CDR2 FQNNGV, per germline. Here the CDR3 reads CASSLQGVVTEAFF. The DNA of the CDR3 is TGTGCCAGCAGCTTACAGGGGGTGGTCACTGAAGCTTTCTTT.

CDR3 region: CASSLGEWYSGGAETQYF. CDR3 in DNA: TGTGCCAGCAGCCTAGGGGAGTGGTATAGCGGGGGGGCAGAGACCCAGTACTTC. V usage is TRBV4-2 and J usage is TRBJ2-5; 11 bases are a match to TRBD2. The CDR3 covers 18 residues. The junction had 14 bases not matched to a gene; V was cut back by 4 bases and J by 4 bases. CDR1 is LGHNA and CDR2 is YNFKEQ in the germline V gene.

This clone was seen a handful of times. The chain recombines TRBV9 with TRBJ2-3, with D possibly being TRBD2 (6 bases). Trimming shortened V by 4 bases and J by 2 bases, and 20 bases separated the two germline ends. Germline values: CDR1 SGDLS, CDR2 YYNGEE. The CDR3 is 17 residues long. The CDR3 DNA reads as TGTGCCAGCAGCTCCCGACTGCTAGCGTACTCCACAGATACGCAGTATTTT. Translating it yields CASSSRLLAYSTDTQYF.

The chain has TRBV4-1 and TRBJ1-2; D possibly corresponds to TRBD1 (5 bases). The CDR3 is 14 amino acids. V was shortened by 1 base and J by 1 base, with 7 bases between the two germline ends. The germline V gene has CDR1 MGHRA and CDR2 YSYEKL. CDR3 amino acids: CASSQVGDNYGYTF. CDR3 DNA sequence: TGCGCCAGCAGCCAAGTGGGGGATAACTATGGCTACACCTTC.

This chain uses TRBV7-3 with TRBJ2-3, with 13 bases that match TRBD2. The CDR3 length is 17 residues. Germline loops: CDR1 SGHTA, CDR2 FQGTGA. V shed 5 bases and J 0 bases; nucleotides not matched to a gene: 5. The CDR3: CASSPTSGGASTDTQYF. The CDR3 region has the DNA TGTGCCAGCAGCCCAACTAGCGGGGGGGCCAGCACAGATACGCAGTATTTT.

This chain uses TRBV19 with TRBJ2-7; 8 nucleotides match TRBD2. Germline assignment: CDR1 LNHDA and CDR2 SQIVND (reference sequence). V lost 10 bases to trimming and J lost 5 bases; unmatched junction nucleotides: 10. The length of the CDR3 is 13 residues. The CDR3 region has the DNA TGTGCCACCCGGGGGGGCACCATGAACGAGCAGTACTTC. Amino acid sequence: CATRGGTMNEQYF.

The chain links TRBV7-4 to TRBJ2-2, with 9 bases fitting TRBD2. CDR1 and CDR2 from the germline V gene are SGHVT and SQSDAQ. V gave up 7 bases and J gave up 5 bases; unmatched junction bases: 11. This CDR3 has 16 amino acids. The CDR3 loop is CASTSSRTSVTGELFF. CDR3 DNA: TGTGCCAGCACCTCCTCGAGGACTAGCGTTACCGGGGAGCTGTTTTTT.